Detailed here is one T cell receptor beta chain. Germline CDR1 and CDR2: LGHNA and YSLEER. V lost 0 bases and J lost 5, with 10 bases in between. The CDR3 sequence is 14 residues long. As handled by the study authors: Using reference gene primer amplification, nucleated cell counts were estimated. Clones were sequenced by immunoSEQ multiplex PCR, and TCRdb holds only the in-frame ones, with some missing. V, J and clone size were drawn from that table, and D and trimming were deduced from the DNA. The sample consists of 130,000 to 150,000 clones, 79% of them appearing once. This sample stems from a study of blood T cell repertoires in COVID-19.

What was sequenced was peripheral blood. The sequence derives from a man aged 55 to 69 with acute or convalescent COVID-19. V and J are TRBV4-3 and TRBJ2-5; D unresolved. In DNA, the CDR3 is TGCGCCAGCAGCCAAGAGGCCCAGAGGGAGACCCAGTACTTC. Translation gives CASSQEAQRETQYF.